This T cell receptor (beta chain) derives from a study of cytomegalovirus exposure and HLA in healthy donors. Study as a whole: The approximately 120 million unique TCR beta sequences, from around 200 million T cells, were found by an earlier analysis. Genotyping showed roughly 77% of 398 donors falling in the Caucasian-associated ancestry cluster. Overall study findings and caveats: Another analysis was done later, and it associated roughly 15,000 TCR beta sequences with HLA alleles at 0.05 false discovery rate. Previously analyzed data showed that most TCR beta V segments were productive at a frequency of about 90% or about 30%.

Germline CDR1 MNHNS, CDR2 SASEGT. The CDR3 is 14 amino acids. Trimming removed 2 bases from V and 7 bases from J, with 9 bases in between. The PCR used 60 Vbeta and 13 Jbeta primers. The repertoire was sequenced with immunoSEQ multiplex PCR; TCRdb's copy has only in-frame clones and lacks some. The sample includes around 95,000 clones, around 86% of them seen just once. With respect to this clone: The antigen is unknown.

The chain recombines TRBV6-1 with TRBJ1-6; TRBD1 is a possible D gene (5 bases). Sequences were obtained from PBMCs. This TCR was sampled from a female donor in good health and CMV-seropositive. This CDR3 reads CASSESGGNSPLHF. The CDR3 DNA reads as TGTGCCAGCAGTGAAAGCGGGGGAAATTCACCCCTCCACTTT.